This TCR beta chain came from a study of blood T cell repertoires in COVID-19. Study in general: In each case, the material was cDNA or gDNA derived from T cells, B-cell-depleted T cells, or PBMCs.

Authors' analysis steps: Using reference gene primer amplification, nucleated cell counts were estimated. The assay was immunoSEQ multiplex PCR, and TCRdb's table has in-frame clones only and misses some. V, J and clone size were drawn from that table, and D and trimming were deduced from the DNA. The table lists 200,000 to 250,000 clones, roughly 88% of them singletons. Participants, roughly 18 to 90 years old, spanned fewer than 25 US areas. V was clipped by 4 bases and J by 6 bases; unmatched bases: 10. From germline, CDR1 is SGHRS and CDR2 YFSETQ. This CDR3 contains 15 residues. This TCR came from a woman aged 45-65 years with acute COVID-19. Sample: PBMCs or T cells enriched from blood (not recorded which). The chain couples TRBV5-1 to TRBJ1-2; 9 bases are shared with TRBD1. The CDR3: CASSPRPGQGDGYTF. The DNA of the CDR3 is TGCGCCAGCAGCCCACGACCGGGACAGGGAGATGGCTACACCTTC.